These T cell receptor beta chains were read from a single sample in a study of T cell changes during pregnancy in multiple sclerosis. Using immunoSEQ multiplex PCR, the repertoire was profiled, and TCRdb retains in-frame clones only, with some absent. The table shows about 14,000 clones, with approximately 93% occurring only once. The material sequenced was peripheral blood, taken in the second trimester of pregnancy. Every receptor here comes from a female donor in good health, enrolled as a control in a pregnancy study. Both conserved end residues are part of each CDR3. The D gene is left open where the match is weak. Clone size is stated in some rows and not others, as once, few, many or a class when expanded.

abundance	len	d_gene	v_gene	j_gene	CDR3nt	CDR3aa
few	14	.	TRBV30	TRBJ2-5	TGTGCCTGGAGTGTCCAGGGCCTTAGGGAGACCCAGTACTTC	CAWSVQGLRETQYF
.	13	TRBD1	TRBV19	TRBJ2-1	TGTGCCAGTAGCTTCCGGGACAGGGGGGGGCAGTTCTTC	CASSFRDRGGQFF
.	16	TRBD2	TRBV9	TRBJ2-1	TGTGCCAGCAGCGTCAAGTGGACTAGCGGGAAGGATGAGCAGTTCTTC	CASSVKWTSGKDEQFF
.	14	TRBD2	TRBV5-8	TRBJ2-1	TGTGCCAGCACCCGGGACTACCGAGATAATGAGCAGTTCTTC	CASTRDYRDNEQFF
.	12	.	TRBV19	TRBJ1-2	TGTGCCAGCCGCTCGGACACATATGGCTACACCTTC	CASRSDTYGYTF
.	18	.	TRBV4-2	TRBJ1-2	TGTGCCAGCAGCCAAGGAGAGGTGGGAACAGGTAATGCCTATGGCTACACCTTC	CASSQGEVGTGNAYGYTF
.	14	.	TRBV19	TRBJ1-1	TGTGCCAGTATAGGGGGAGTGGGGAACACTGAAGCTTTCTTT	CASIGGVGNTEAFF
.	16	.	TRBV6-1	TRBJ1-5	TGTGCCAGCAGTGGTAGTGGCAGGGCAGTTTGGCAGCCCCAGCATTTT	CASSGSGRAVWQPQHF
.	13	TRBD1	TRBV5-6	TRBJ1-1	TGTGCCAGCAGCTTAACAGGGGAGGTTGAAGCTTTCTTT	CASSLTGEVEAFF
.	13	.	TRBV18	TRBJ1-1	TGTGCCACCAGGGCAGACAGGAACACTGAAGCTTTCTTT	CATRADRNTEAFF
.	13	TRBD1	TRBV6-1	TRBJ2-1	TGTGCCAACAGGGGCCCCAATGAAAATGAGCAGTTCTTC	CANRGPNENEQFF
.	14	.	TRBV7-2	TRBJ1-1	TGTGCCAGCAGCCTCGGACAAACGAGCACTGAAGCTTTCTTT	CASSLGQTSTEAFF
.	14	TRBD2	TRBV18	TRBJ2-3	TGTGCCAGCTCACCGACTAGCGGGGGGGATACGCAGTATTTT	CASSPTSGGDTQYF
few	12	.	TRBV6-5	TRBJ1-1	TGTGCCAGCAGTTACCGGGGGGCTGAAGCTTTCTTT	CASSYRGAEAFF
.	15	TRBD1	TRBV6-5	TRBJ2-4	TGTGCCAGCAGCCCCCCCGGACAGGGTTTGAACATTCAGTACTTC	CASSPPGQGLNIQYF
few	14	.	TRBV6-5	TRBJ1-6	TGTGCCAGCAGTTACGGCAGGGAGGATTCACCCCTCCACTTT	CASSYGREDSPLHF
.	16	.	TRBV6-5	TRBJ2-1	TGTGCCAGCAGTTACTTGACGGCGGGGACCAGCAATGAGCAGTTCTTC	CASSYLTAGTSNEQFF
.	12	.	TRBV7-9	TRBJ1-1	TGTGCCAGCAGCTTCGAGAGCACTGAAGCTTTCTTT	CASSFESTEAFF
few	14	TRBD2	TRBV10-3	TRBJ2-1	TGTGCCATCAGATCGCGGGAGAGACGCAATGAGCAGTTCTTC	CAIRSRERRNEQFF
.	15	.	TRBV6-5	TRBJ1-3	TGTGCCAGCAGTTACAGCGGGCACTCTGGAAACACCATATATTTT	CASSYSGHSGNTIYF
.	13	.	TRBV7-2	TRBJ1-1	TGTGCCAGCAGCTTCCCAACAGAGGGGAGGACTTTCTTT	CASSFPTEGRTFF
.	16	TRBD1	TRBV2	TRBJ1-1	TGTGCCAGCAGTTTCCGAGTGACAGGGCAACGCACTGAAGCTTTCTTT	CASSFRVTGQRTEAFF
.	11	.	TRBV30	TRBJ1-1	TGTGCCTGGAGTACCGGAGGGGCAACTTTCTTT	CAWSTGGATFF
.	15	TRBD1	TRBV27	TRBJ1-1	TGTGCCAGCAGTCAACGGACAGGAATGAAGACTGAAGCTTTCTTT	CASSQRTGMKTEAFF
.	13	TRBD1	TRBV27	TRBJ2-3	TGTGCCAGCAGTTCCGCGACAGGGGATACGCAGTATTTT	CASSSATGDTQYF
once	15	.	TRBV6-5	TRBJ1-1	TGTGCCAGCAGTTACAGGGGGATACGGAACACTGAAGCTTTCTTT	CASSYRGIRNTEAFF
.	12	.	TRBV28	TRBJ1-2	TGTGCCAGCACCGCTGGGGCCTATGGCTACACCTTC	CASTAGAYGYTF